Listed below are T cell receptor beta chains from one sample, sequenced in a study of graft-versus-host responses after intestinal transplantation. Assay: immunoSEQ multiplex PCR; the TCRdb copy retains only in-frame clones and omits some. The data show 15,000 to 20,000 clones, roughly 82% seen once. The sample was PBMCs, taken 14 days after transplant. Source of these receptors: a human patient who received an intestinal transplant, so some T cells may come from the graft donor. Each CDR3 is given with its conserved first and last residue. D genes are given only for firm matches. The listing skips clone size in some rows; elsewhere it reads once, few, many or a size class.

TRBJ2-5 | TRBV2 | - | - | TGTGCCAGCAACGATCGGAGTAGCCAAGAGACCCAGTACTTC | CASNDRSSQETQYF
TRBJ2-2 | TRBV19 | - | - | TGTGCCAGTAGTATGAACACCGGGGAGCTGTTTTTT | CASSMNTGELFF
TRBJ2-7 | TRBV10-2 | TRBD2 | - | TGCGCCAGCAGTGGACTAGCGGGAGCCTACGAGCAGTACTTC | CASSGLAGAYEQYF
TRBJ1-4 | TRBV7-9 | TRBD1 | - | TGTGCCAGCAGCATCCCGACAGGGCTCGCAACTAATGAAAAACTGTTTTTT | CASSIPTGLATNEKLFF
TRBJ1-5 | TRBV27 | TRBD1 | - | TGTGCCAGCAGTTTACAGGGGGCGCATCAGCCCCAGCATTTT | CASSLQGAHQPQHF
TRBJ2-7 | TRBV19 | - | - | TGTGCCACCGCTCCTGGAGATCTTTACGAGCAGTACTTC | CATAPGDLYEQYF
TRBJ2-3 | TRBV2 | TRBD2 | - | TGTGCCAGCAGAGTCGACCTAGCGGGGGGCACAGATACGCAGTATTTT | CASRVDLAGGTDTQYF
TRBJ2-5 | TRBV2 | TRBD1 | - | TGTGCCAGCAATGAACAGGGGATGGTAGGAGAGACCCAGTACTTC | CASNEQGMVGETQYF
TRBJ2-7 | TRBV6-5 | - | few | TGTGCCAGCAGTTACAGCCAGGGGTCCTACGAGCAGTACTTC | CASSYSQGSYEQYF
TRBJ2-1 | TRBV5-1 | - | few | TGCGCCAGCAGCTTGGATTGGCCCAATGAGCAGTTCTTC | CASSLDWPNEQFF
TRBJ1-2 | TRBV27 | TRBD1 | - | TGTGCCAGCAGTTCAGGGGGATATGGCTACACCTTC | CASSSGGYGYTF
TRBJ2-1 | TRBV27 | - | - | TGTGCCAGCAGTCCCGAGAATGGCGGTAGCTCCTACAATGAGCAGTTCTTC | CASSPENGGSSYNEQFF
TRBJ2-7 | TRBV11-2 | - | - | TGTGCCAGCAGCTCCTTGCGGGGAGGAGCGTACGAGCAGTACTTC | CASSSLRGGAYEQYF
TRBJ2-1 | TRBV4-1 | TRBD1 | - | TGCGCCAGCAGCCCGGGACAGGGTGGCAATGAGCAGTTCTTC | CASSPGQGGNEQFF
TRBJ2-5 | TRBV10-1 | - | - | TGCGCCAGCAGTGAGAGCGGGTTCCAAGAGACCCAGTACTTC | CASSESGFQETQYF
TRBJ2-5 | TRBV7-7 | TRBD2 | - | TGTGCCAGCAGCTTGTTTGCGGGGGGACAAGAGACCCAGTACTTC | CASSLFAGGQETQYF
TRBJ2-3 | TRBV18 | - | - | TGTGCCAGCTCACCATACGGGGGAACGACAGATACGCAGTATTTT | CASSPYGGTTDTQYF
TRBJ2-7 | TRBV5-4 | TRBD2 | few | TGTGCCAGCAGCTTGGGGGCGGGAGGGCCTCTCTACGAGCAGTACTTC | CASSLGAGGPLYEQYF
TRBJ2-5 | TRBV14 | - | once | TGTGCCAGCAGCCAGCAAGAGACCCAGTACTTC | CASSQQETQYF
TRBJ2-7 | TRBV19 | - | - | TGTGCCAGTAGTATGGGGGGTCCTACGAGCTCCTACGAGCAGTACTTC | CASSMGGPTSSYEQYF
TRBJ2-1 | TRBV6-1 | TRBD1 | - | TGTGCCAGCAGTGAAATTACAGGGGAGAATGAGCAGTTCTTC | CASSEITGENEQFF
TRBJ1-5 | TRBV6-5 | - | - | TGTGCCAGCAGTATATCAGGTGGTACTCAGCCCCAGCATTTT | CASSISGGTQPQHF
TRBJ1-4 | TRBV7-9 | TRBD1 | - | TGTGCCAGCAGCCCCGGGACAGGGGGTAGAATTGTGGCTAATGAAAAACTGTTTTTT | CASSPGTGGRIVANEKLFF
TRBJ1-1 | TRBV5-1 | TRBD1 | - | TGCGCCAGCAGCCTCCTGACAGGGTTGAACACTGAAGCTTTCTTT | CASSLLTGLNTEAFF
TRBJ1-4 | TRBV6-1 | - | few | TGTGCCAGCAGTGATGGAGGGGATTGGGAAAAACTGTTTTTT | CASSDGGDWEKLFF
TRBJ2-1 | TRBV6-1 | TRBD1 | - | TGTGCCAGCAGCGCACGGGACAGGGGAAGGGATGAGCAGTTCTTC | CASSARDRGRDEQFF
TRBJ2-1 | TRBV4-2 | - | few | TGTGCCAGCAGCTTCGGGACAACGGGGAATGAGCAGTTCTTC | CASSFGTTGNEQFF
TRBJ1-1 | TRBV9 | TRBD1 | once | TGTGCCAGCAGCCCGACACCTGGGACAGGGGAAAGGGGCACTGAAGCTTTCTTT | CASSPTPGTGERGTEAFF
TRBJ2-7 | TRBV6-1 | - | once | TGTGCCAGCAGTGAAGCGGGGGGTCTCTCCTACGAGCAGTACTTC | CASSEAGGLSYEQYF